This TCR beta chain was recorded in a study of blood T cell repertoires in COVID-19. Germline V lookup: CDR1 SGHVS, CDR2 FQNEAQ. Trimming shortened V by 1 base and J by 4 bases, and 17 bases separated the two germline ends. The CDR3 totals 16 residues. Using immunoSEQ multiplex PCR, the repertoire was profiled, and TCRdb retains in-frame clones only, with some absent. The sample shows around 300,000 clones, just over 85% of them seen only once. This TCR came from a woman aged 25-40 years with active or convalescent COVID-19. This chain uses TRBV7-8 with TRBJ2-7; D not resolved. Sequencing was done on a sample of peripheral blood. CDR3 DNA: TGTGCCAGCAGCTTAGGCATTCAGGATTTCACTTACGAGCAGTACTTC. Protein sequence: CASSLGIQDFTYEQYF.